Included here is one TCR beta chain sequence, with context. Its antigen is undetermined. V gave up 6 bases and J gave up 4 bases; unmatched junction bases: 3. CDR3 length equals 13 residues. CDR1 DFQATT and CDR2 SNEGSKA come from the germline V gene (reference sequence). Unique molecular identifiers tagged the TCRbeta library. In TCRdb, the PCR reads were re-called with MiXCR into one record per CDR3 protein. The repertoire holds approximately 430,000 distinct CDR3 sequences, with about a sixth as singletons. These data belong to a study of T-cell reconstitution after alpha-beta-depleted transplantation in children. Regarding the study as a whole: After one year, T-cell counts and TCRbeta diversity mostly came from new T cells. Reportedly, only several hundred clones from non-depleted graft cells drove alpha-beta T-cell counts at about two months. Several patients had high TCRbeta diversity at day 60; it came from surviving recipient T cells and thymic progenitors.

Sequenced here: PBMCs, mostly from graft donor cells, sampled 360 days after TCRalphabeta/CD19-depleted stem cell transplant. This rearrangement joins TRBV20-1 to TRBJ2-1; 10 bases map to TRBD2. The TCR originated in a boy in the first two years of life who had a stem cell transplant for Wiskott-Aldrich syndrome, so the T cells may come from the graft donor. CDR3 sequence reads: CSAGLAAYNEQFF. CDR3 sequence (DNA): TGCAGTGCCGGACTAGCGGCTTACAATGAGCAGTTCTTC.